This T cell receptor (beta chain) originates from a study of blood T cell repertoires in COVID-19. Assay used: immunoSEQ multiplex PCR; TCRdb lists only in-frame clones, some missing. The sample contains a few hundred thousand clones, around nine tenths of which appear only once. Germline CDR1 is SGHAT and CDR2 is FQNNGV. V lost 0 bases, J lost 13 bases, and 13 bases lay in between. CDR3 size: 14 residues. This clone was observed once. Sequencing was carried out using peripheral blood. The TCR was taken from a woman aged 25-40 years with COVID-19, enrolled during active disease. The rearrangement joins TRBV11-2 to TRBJ1-6, with D possibly being TRBD1 (5 bases). CDR3 sequence (DNA): TGTGCCAGCAGCTTAGATCCCAGGGCGATGCCCCTCCACTTT. Translated, it gives CASSLDPRAMPLHF.